The 2 T cell receptor beta chains given below trace back to one sample, sequenced in a study of cytomegalovirus exposure and HLA in healthy donors. PCR involved 60 Vbeta and 13 Jbeta primers. TCRdb keeps only in-frame clones here, not all; method: immunoSEQ multiplex PCR. The sample has over 75,000 clones, just over 65% seen once. The sequencing input was PBMCs. These receptors were taken from a man aged 30 to 39 in good health and CMV-seronegative.

The gene calls are TRBV7-6 and TRBJ2-5, with no clear D. The CDR3 loop spans 13 amino acids. Trimming shortened V by 5 bases and J by 4 bases, and 11 bases separated the two germline ends. Germline lookup yields CDR1 SGHVS and CDR2 FNYEAQ. The DNA for the CDR3 is TGTGCCAGCAGCCTGAGAGGTGTAGAGACCCAGTACTTC. Translated: CASSLRGVETQYF.

The table lists this clone with a few counts. The rearrangement uses TRBV18 and TRBJ2-7; TRBD1 is a possible D gene (6 bases). Germline CDR1 reads KGHSH; CDR2 reads LQKENI. The CDR3 spans 14 residues. V lost 1 base to trimming and J lost 3 bases, with 10 bases between them. CDR3 coding DNA: TGTGCCAGCTCACCACTCGACAGGCGCTACGAGCAGTACTTC. Translated: CASSPLDRRYEQYF. The full variable domain, with the rest looked up from reference TRBV18 and TRBJ2-7, is NAGVMQNPRHLVRRRGQEARLRCSPMKGHSHVYWYRQLPEEGLKFMVYLQKENIIDESGMPKERFSAEFPKEGPSILRIQQVVRGDSAAYFCASSPLDRRYEQYFGPGTRLTVT.